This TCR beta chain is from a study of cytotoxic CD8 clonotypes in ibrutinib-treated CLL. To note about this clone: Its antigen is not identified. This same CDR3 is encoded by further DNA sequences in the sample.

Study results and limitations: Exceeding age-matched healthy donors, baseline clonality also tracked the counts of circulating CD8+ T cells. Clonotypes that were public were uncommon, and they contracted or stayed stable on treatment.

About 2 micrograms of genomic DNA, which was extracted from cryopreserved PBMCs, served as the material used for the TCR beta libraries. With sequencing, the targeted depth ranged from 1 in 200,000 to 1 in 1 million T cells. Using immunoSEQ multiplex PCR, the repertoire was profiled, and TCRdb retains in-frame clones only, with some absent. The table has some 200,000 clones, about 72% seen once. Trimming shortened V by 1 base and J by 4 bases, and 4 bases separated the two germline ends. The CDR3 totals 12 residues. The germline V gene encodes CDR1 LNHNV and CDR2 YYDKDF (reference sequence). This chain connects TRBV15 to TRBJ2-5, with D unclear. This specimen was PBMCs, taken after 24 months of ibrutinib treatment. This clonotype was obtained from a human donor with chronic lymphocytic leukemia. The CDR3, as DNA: TGTGCCACCAGCAGAGTAGGAGAGACCCAGTACTTC. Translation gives CATSRVGETQYF.